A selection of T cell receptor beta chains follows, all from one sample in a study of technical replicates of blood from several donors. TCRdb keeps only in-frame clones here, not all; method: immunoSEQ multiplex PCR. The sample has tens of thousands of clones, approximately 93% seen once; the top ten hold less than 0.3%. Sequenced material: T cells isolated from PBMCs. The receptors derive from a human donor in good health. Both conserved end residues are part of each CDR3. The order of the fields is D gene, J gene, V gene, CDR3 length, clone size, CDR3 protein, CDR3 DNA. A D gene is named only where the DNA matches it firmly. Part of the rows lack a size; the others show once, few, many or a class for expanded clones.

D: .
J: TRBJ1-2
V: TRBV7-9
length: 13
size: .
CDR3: CASSLASGGGPTF
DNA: TGTGCCAGCAGCTTAGCGTCGGGGGGGGGCCCCACCTTC

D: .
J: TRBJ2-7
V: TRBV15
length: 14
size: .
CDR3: CATSWTALSYEQYF
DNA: TGTGCCACCAGTTGGACAGCACTCTCCTACGAGCAGTACTTC

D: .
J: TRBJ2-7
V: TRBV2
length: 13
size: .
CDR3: CASSGQTRYEQYF
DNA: TGTGCCAGCAGTGGACAGACCCGCTACGAGCAGTACTTC

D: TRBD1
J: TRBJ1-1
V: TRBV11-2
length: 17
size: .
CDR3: CASSFTTGQGKGTEAFF
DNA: TGTGCCAGCAGCTTCACAACGGGACAGGGGAAGGGGACTGAAGCTTTCTTT

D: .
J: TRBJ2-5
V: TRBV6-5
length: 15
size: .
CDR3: CASSRDSSSWETQYF
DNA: TGTGCCAGCAGCCGGGACTCCTCCTCATGGGAGACCCAGTACTTC

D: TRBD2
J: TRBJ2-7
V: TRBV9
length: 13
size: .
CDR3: CASTPDGGGEQYF
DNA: TGTGCCAGCACGCCTGATGGGGGGGGCGAGCAGTACTTC

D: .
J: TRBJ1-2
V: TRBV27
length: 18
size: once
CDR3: CASTKHSPGGAKNYGYTF
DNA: TGTGCCAGCACCAAACATTCTCCCGGGGGGGCCAAAAACTATGGCTACACCTTC

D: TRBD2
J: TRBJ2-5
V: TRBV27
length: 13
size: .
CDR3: CASSLGLRETQYF
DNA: TGTGCCAGCAGTCTGGGACTACGAGAGACCCAGTACTTC

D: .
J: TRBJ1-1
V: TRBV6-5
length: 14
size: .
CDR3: CASSYSRVNTEAFF
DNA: TGTGCCAGCAGTTACTCGCGAGTGAACACTGAAGCTTTCTTT

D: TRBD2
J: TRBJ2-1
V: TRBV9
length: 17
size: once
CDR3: CASSVAGGLAANNEQFF
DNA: TGTGCCAGCAGCGTAGCGGGAGGACTAGCGGCAAACAATGAGCAGTTCTTC

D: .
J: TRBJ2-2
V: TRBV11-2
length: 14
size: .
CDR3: CASTLLWSTGELFF
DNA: TGTGCCAGCACCTTGCTTTGGAGTACGGGGGAGCTGTTTTTT

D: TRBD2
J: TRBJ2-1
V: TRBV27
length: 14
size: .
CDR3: CASNRGLPYREQFF
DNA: TGTGCCAGCAATAGGGGACTACCGTACCGGGAGCAGTTCTTC